The next 29 T cell receptor delta chains were all read from a single sample in a study of gamma delta lymphoproliferative disorders and STAT genes. TCRdb fed the multiplex PCR reads into CATT to redo clone calling. The data contain 3,000 to 4,000 delta-chain clones, more than 0.85% of them seen just once; the ten biggest clones take up roughly 25%. Sequencing used genomic DNA taken from PBMCs of patients and controls. Sequencing was carried out using blood. Receptors were obtained from a human donor in good health.

In the case of this clone: The limits of the CDR3 on the DNA are not certain, so only TCRdb's listed CDR3 is given. The chain joins TRAV29/DV5 to TRDJ3; no check of the table's D call, TRDD3, against the DNA was made. CDR1 NSMFDY and CDR2 ISSIKDK come from the germline V gene. The CDR3 is 24 amino acids in total, end residues counted. CDR3 in amino acids: CSVLLCSKRPNWGGGSWDTRQMFF.

This clone was detected only a few times. The protein held in TCRdb is that of a much larger clone and does not match this DNA's translation at residue 13, likely because of a read error; the protein shown is translated from the DNA. The chain employs TRDV2 and TRDJ3; 10 bases fit TRDD3. CDR1 is GEAIGNYY and CDR2 is EKD in the germline V gene. The CDR3 has 19 residues. CDR3 loop: CACDGMGDTPTWGTRQMFF. In nucleotides, the CDR3 is TGTGCCTGTGACGGCATGGGGGATACCCCAACCTGGGGCACCCGACAGATGTTTTTC.

About this clone: This DNA's translation differs at residue 9 from TCRdb's protein, which comes from a much larger clone; a read error is likely, and the protein shown is translated from the DNA. This chain links TRDV2 with TRDJ1; 7 positions agree with TRDD3. Germline V gene sequence: CDR1 GEAIGNYY, CDR2 EKD. V gave up 3 bases and J gave up 0 bases; unmatched junction bases: 15. CDR3 length: 18 residues. CDR3 DNA sequence: TGTGCCTGTGACCCGGTACTGGGGAATCCCATTGACACCGATAAACTCATCTTT. Translating gives CACDPVLGNPIDTDKLIF.

As regards this clone: TCRdb pairs this DNA with a much larger clone's protein that differs at residue 15, likely a read error; the protein shown was translated from the DNA. This sequence joins TRDV1 and TRDJ1, with a possible D match to TRDD2 (8 bases). V dropped 4 bases and J dropped 2 bases, with 32 bases sitting between them. Germline V gives CDR1 TSWWSYY, CDR2 QGS. The CDR3 has 21 residues. The CDR3, as DNA: TGTGCTCTTGGGGTCCGGGCCTTCCTATTTACTGGGGCGCCCAGGACCGATAAACTCATCTTT. This encodes CALGVRAFLFTGAPRTDKLIF.

There are a few counts of this clone. The protein that TCRdb holds for this DNA derives from a much larger clone and differs from the translated DNA at residue 12, which likely indicates a read error; the protein shown here is translated from the DNA. J is TRDJ1 and V is TRDV2, with TRDD3 matching over 8 bases. V gave up 0 bases and J gave up 1 base; unmatched junction bases: 12. This CDR3 spans 18 amino acids. The germline CDR1 and CDR2 sequences are GEAIGNYY and EKD. This CDR3 reads CACDTLLGGIRSTDKLIF. DNA for the CDR3: TGTGCCTGTGACACCTTACTGGGGGGTATAAGGAGCACCGATAAACTCATCTTT.

Regarding this clone: The TCRdb protein comes from a much larger clone and disagrees with this DNA's translation at residue 5, likely due to a read error; the protein given here is derived from the DNA. The rearrangement uses TRDV2 and TRDJ1, with TRDD3 matching 13 bases. The V segment lost 3 bases and the J segment 1 base; nucleotides outside the gene matches: 16. The CDR3 runs to 20 residues. From germline, CDR1 is GEAIGNYY and CDR2 EKD. In DNA, the CDR3 is TGTGCCTGTGACCCCGTCGCCGACTGGGGGATACGCGGGGTCACCGATAAACTCATCTTT. Its protein is CACDPVADWGIRGVTDKLIF.

This clone was seen a handful of times. TCRdb's listed protein matches a much larger clone and diverges from this DNA's translation at residue 7, likely through a read error; the protein shown comes from the DNA. This rearrangement joins TRDV2 to TRDJ1; TRDD3 might be the D (5 bases). Trimming pared 2 bases from V and 9 bases from J, leaving 18 bases between. Germline V gives CDR1 GEAIGNYY, CDR2 EKD. There are 14 residues in the CDR3. The chain's CDR3 is CACDSLEGLMELIF. DNA for the CDR3: TGTGCCTGTGACAGTCTCGAGGGATTAATGGAACTCATCTTT.

In regard to this clone: TCRdb's entry gives the protein of a much larger clone, which mismatches this DNA's translation at residue 12, likely from a read error; the protein reported here is translated from the DNA. The chain employs TRDV2 and TRDJ1; TRDD3 aligns across 9 bases. The CDR3 runs 18 residues. The germline V gene has CDR1 GEAIGNYY and CDR2 EKD. After removal of 1 base from V and 0 bases from J, the junction contained 11 bases not matched to a gene. The CDR3 DNA sequence: TGTGCCTGTGACACAATAGACTGGGGGACTTCGCACACCGATAAACTCATCTTT. It is translated as CACDTIDWGTSHTDKLIF.

The sample holds a few counts of this clone. TCRdb records a much larger clone's protein for this DNA, with a difference at residue 14 that likely arises from a read error; the protein given is the translation of the DNA. This chain links TRDV2 with TRDJ1; 7 positions agree with TRDD3. The germline V gene encodes CDR1 GEAIGNYY and CDR2 EKD. The CDR3 consists of 15 residues. CDR3 region: CACDDVGGINQKLTF. The CDR3 region has the DNA TGTGCCTGTGATGACGTTGGGGGGATCAACCAAAAACTCACCTTT.

A remark on this clone: One base separates it from a far larger clone, so it is likely a read error. Other DNA sequences from this sample encode an identical CDR3 as well. This sequence joins TRDV2 and TRDJ1; TRDD3 matches at 11 bases. The CDR3 contains 16 residues. The germline V gene encodes CDR1 GEAIGNYY and CDR2 EKD. The DNA of the CDR3 is TGCGCCTGTGACGTGGTGGGGGATACGGATACGTCAAAACTCATCTTT. Its translation: CACDVVGDTDTSKLIF.

This clone was counted a few times. The translation of this DNA and the TCRdb protein of a much larger clone differ at residue 8, probably owing to a read error; the protein shown here is translated from the DNA. The chain has TRDV2 and TRDJ1, with 11 nucleotides matching TRDD3. V was clipped by 2 bases and J by 0 bases; unmatched bases: 13. Looked up from germline, CDR1 is GEAIGNYY and CDR2 is EKD. The CDR3 length is 19 residues. The DNA for the CDR3 is TGTGCCTGTGACAAAATTCCCGGTGGGGGATACGGGAACACCGATAAACTCATCTTT. Protein sequence: CACDKIPGGGYGNTDKLIF.

This clone appeared many times. A read error likely explains this, since a far larger clone differs by one base. The rearrangement links TRDV2 to TRDJ3, with TRDD3 matching 11 bases. This CDR3 contains 21 residues. The junction had 12 bases not matched to a gene; V was cut back by 3 bases and J by 0 bases. CDR1 is GEAIGNYY and CDR2 is EKD in the germline V gene. In nucleotides, the CDR3 is TGTGCCTGTGACCCAGTACTGGGGGATATCAGCAGCTCCTGGGACACCCGACAGATGTTTTTC. It translates to CACDPVLGDISSSWDTRQMFF.

A few counts support this clone. A far larger clone is one base from this, pointing to a likely read error. The sample carries other DNA sequences with the same CDR3. The chain links TRDV2 to TRDJ3; D is possibly TRDD3 (5 bases). The V and J ends lost 0 bases and 0 bases respectively, with 17 bases between them. CDR1 and CDR2 (germline): GEAIGNYY, EKD. The CDR3 is made up of 20 amino acids. Here the CDR3 DNA reads TGTGCCTGTGACACCGCGGGGGCGAGGGGTCCCTCCTGGGACACCCGACAGATGTTTTTC. Its translation: CACDTAGARGPSWDTRQMFF.

There are a few counts of this clone. The protein that TCRdb holds for this DNA derives from a much larger clone and differs from the translated DNA at residue 8, which likely indicates a read error; the protein shown here is translated from the DNA. This chain uses TRDV2 with TRDJ1; TRDD3 matches at 7 bases. CDR1 is GEAIGNYY, CDR2 EKD, per germline. Unmatched junction bases numbered 8, after V lost 5 bases and J lost 0 bases. CDR3 size: 15 residues. This chain's CDR3 is CACVGLGADTDKLIF. As DNA, the CDR3 is TGTGCCTGTGTGGGGCTGGGGGCCGACACCGATAAACTCATCTTT.

This clone was recorded a few times. The J gene is given as TRDJ1, and the V gene is not called; TRDD3, the table's D call, was not compared with the DNA. CDR3 length: 21 amino acids. CDR3 in DNA: TGTGCTTCATTGTGCCTTCCCATGTACTGGGGGTGTGGGAAGTACACCGATAAACTCATCTTT. Translated, it gives CASLCLPMYWGCGKYTDKLIF.

By sample fraction, this clone is large. Within the sample, other DNA sequences also encode this same CDR3. This chain uses TRDV2 with TRDJ3; no firm D call. CDR3 length equals 19 residues. Per the germline V gene, CDR1 is GEAIGNYY and CDR2 is EKD. Trimming left V 2 bases short and J 0 bases short, with 16 bases between. CDR3 amino acids: CACDRIGGKSSWDTRQMFF. CDR3 coding DNA: TGTGCCTGTGACAGGATTGGAGGGAAAAGCTCCTGGGACACCCGACAGATGTTTTTC.

Concerning this clone itself: TCRdb's protein for this DNA is that of a much larger clone and differs from the translation at residue 12, likely a read error; the protein shown is the DNA translation. This CDR3 reads CACDTVGDGAHIDKLIF. The CDR3 nucleotides read TGTGCCTGTGACACCGTGGGGGATGGGGCCCACATCGATAAACTCATCTTT. The chain links TRDV2 to TRDJ1, with 8 bases matching TRDD3. Trimming removed 0 bases from V and 4 bases from J; junction bases left unmatched: 12. Germline CDR1 and CDR2: GEAIGNYY and EKD. The CDR3 has 17 amino acids.

This clone was observed a handful of times. TCRdb has a much larger clone's protein, which differs at residue 3 from the translation of this DNA, likely because of a read error; what is shown is the protein translated from the DNA. The V and J genes are TRDV2 and TRDJ1; 13 bases are a match to TRDD3. Trimming took 8 bases from V and 2 from J; bases not matched to a gene: 7. Germline loops: CDR1 GEAIGNYY, CDR2 EKD. The CDR3 is 15 amino acids. CDR3 protein: CAYEQLGDTTDKLIF. CDR3 DNA sequence: TGTGCCTATGAGCAACTGGGGGATACGACCGATAAACTCATCTTT.

For this clone: Just one base apart from a much larger clone, this may be a read error. The limits of the CDR3 on the DNA are not certain, so only TCRdb's listed CDR3 is given. This sample also contains other DNA sequences that code for the same CDR3. The V call is TRAV29/DV5, the J call TRDJ1; TRDD3 is the table's D call, not checked against the DNA. With termini counted, the CDR3 has 24 amino acids. Germline assignment: CDR1 NSMFDY and CDR2 ISSIKDK. CDR3 sequence: CSVLLCSCPSVILGEAHYTDKLIF.

Notes on this clone: A far more abundant clone sits one base away, making this likely a read error. The same CDR3 is also encoded by other DNA sequences in this sample. The V gene is TRDV2, the J gene TRDJ1; tentative D call: TRDD3 (5 bases). The CDR3 consists of 20 residues. V shed 0 bases and J shed 2 bases, with 27 bases lying between them. CDR1 and CDR2 (germline): GEAIGNYY, EKD. CDR3 coding DNA: TGTGCCTGTGACACCGTGAGGTCAGCCGGGACCCGACGGGGGACCGATAAACTCATCTTT. Translating gives CACDTVRSAGTRRGTDKLIF.

This clone was found a few times. TCRdb has a much larger clone's protein, which differs at residue 6 from the translation of this DNA, likely because of a read error; what is shown is the protein translated from the DNA. The V call is TRDV2, the J call TRDJ1; 9 nucleotides agree with TRDD3. The CDR3 spans 16 residues. V dropped 0 bases and J dropped 4; count of bases not matched to a gene: 8. Germline CDR1 is GEAIGNYY and CDR2 is EKD. CDR3 DNA: TGTGCCTGTGACACCGCGGGGGGGATACACCGCGATAAACTCATCTTT. It codes for CACDTAGGIHRDKLIF.

The CDR3 spells CASPCLLGDTPKYTDKLIF. The CDR3 DNA reads TGTGCCTCCCCCTGTTTGCTGGGGGATACTCCTAAGTACACCGATAAACTCATCTTT. No V gene was called, and the J gene is TRDJ1; the table's D call of TRDD3 was not tested on the DNA. The CDR3 has 19 residues.

Details on this clone: TCRdb assigns this DNA the protein of a much larger clone, which departs from its translation at residue 13; this likely reflects a read error, and the protein shown comes from translating the DNA. The gene calls are TRDV2 and TRDJ1; TRDD3 matches 12 bases. The CDR3 contains 18 residues. Germline V gene lookup returns CDR1 GEAIGNYY and CDR2 EKD. The trim removed 1 base at V and 3 bases at J, leaving 11 bases unmatched. As DNA, the CDR3 is TGTGCCTGTGACACACTTCGCCTGGGGGATACGTTCGCCGATAAACTCATCTTT. As protein: CACDTLRLGDTFADKLIF.

This clone has a handful of counts. The protein given by TCRdb reflects a much larger clone and differs at residue 6 from this DNA's translation, likely from a read error; the protein shown is the DNA's translation. J is TRDJ1 and V is TRDV1, with TRDD3 matching over 8 bases. The CDR3 contains 21 residues. The junction had 20 bases not matched to a gene; V was cut back by 2 bases and J by 0 bases. Germline-derived CDR1 and CDR2 are TSWWSYY and QGS. Written as DNA, the CDR3 is TGTGCTCTTGGGGAATCATCCTTCCCTTCTACTGGGGGTTTGTACACCGATAAACTCATCTTT. Amino acids: CALGESSFPSTGGLYTDKLIF.

With regard to this clone: A single base is all that separates this from a far larger clone, so a read error is likely. The same CDR3 can be traced to other DNA sequences in this sample. J is TRDJ1 and V is TRDV2; TRDD3 matches at 8 bases. CDR1 GEAIGNYY and CDR2 EKD come from the germline V gene. The CDR3 totals 15 residues. CDR3 sequence: CACDTLGIHTDKLIF. The CDR3, as DNA: TGTGCCTGTGACACCTTGGGGATACACACCGATAAACTCATCTTC.

This clone was detected a few times. TCRdb's listed protein matches a much larger clone and diverges from this DNA's translation at residue 6, likely through a read error; the protein shown comes from the DNA. The chain recombines TRDV2 with TRDJ3; 10 bases agree with TRDD3. V dropped 0 bases and J dropped 0; count of bases not matched to a gene: 10. The CDR3 is 21 residues long. CDR1 and CDR2 from the germline V gene are GEAIGNYY and EKD. The CDR3 sequence is CACDTVGTGGFSSWDTRQMFF. In DNA form, the CDR3 reads TGTGCCTGTGACACCGTTGGTACTGGGGGATTTTCCTCCTGGGACACCCGACAGATGTTTTTC.

A remark on this clone: The TCRdb protein, from a much larger clone, departs from this DNA's translation at residue 3, likely by read error; the protein shown derives from the DNA. The V and J genes are TRDV2 and TRDJ1; 7 bases align to TRDD3. Germline V gives CDR1 GEAIGNYY, CDR2 EKD. The CDR3 consists of 16 residues. The CDR3 bases are TGTGCCTATGACACCGTGGGGGGATCCTATACCGATAAACTCATCTTT. Protein product: CAYDTVGGSYTDKLIF.

This clone was seen only a few times. TCRdb attributes to this sequence the protein of a much larger clone, which differs from the DNA translation at residue 5; a read error is likely, and the protein displayed is translated from the DNA. This chain uses TRDV2 with TRDJ1; the match to TRDD3 covers 12 bases. The CDR3 runs to 19 residues. Germline V gene data show CDR1 as GEAIGNYY and CDR2 as EKD. The junction had 13 bases not matched to a gene; V was cut back by 3 bases and J by 0 bases. The CDR3 reads CACDAILGDTSFDTDKLIF. The CDR3 DNA follows: TGTGCCTGTGACGCCATACTGGGGGATACCTCATTCGACACCGATAAACTCATCTTT.

The chain uses TRDV2 and TRDJ1; 10 bases agree with TRDD3. Germline CDR1 GEAIGNYY, CDR2 EKD. V shed 3 bases and J 0 bases; nucleotides not matched to a gene: 9. The CDR3 runs to 17 residues. CDR3: CACDRLGDPIDTDKLIF. CDR3 nucleotide sequence: TGTGCCTGTGACCGACTGGGGGATCCCATTGACACCGATAAACTCATCTTT.